Listed below are T cell receptor beta chains from one sample, sequenced in a study of OX40 agonist ivuxolimab in advanced cancers. Using immunoSEQ multiplex PCR, the repertoire was profiled, and TCRdb retains in-frame clones only, with some absent. The sample shows over 65,000 clones, about 84% of them seen only once. The sequencing used CD4+ or CD8+ T cells sorted from blood, collected in a trial of the OX40 agonist ivuxolimab. The receptors shown here come from an adult with an advanced solid tumor such as melanoma, head and neck, liver or kidney cancer. CDR3s include the opening cysteine and the closing phenylalanine or tryptophan. A D gene is named only where the DNA matches it firmly. Clone size is stated in some rows and not others, as once, few, many or a class when expanded.

J | D | size | V | CDR3 | DNA
TRBJ1-1 | - | - | TRBV30 | CAWRRGNTEAFF | TGTGCCTGGAGGAGGGGGAACACTGAAGCTTTCTTT
TRBJ2-2 | - | few | TRBV15 | CATRAGAVPGELFF | TGTGCCACCAGGGCAGGGGCTGTGCCCGGGGAGCTGTTTTTT
TRBJ2-5 | TRBD1 | - | TRBV29-1 | CSVRDSQETQYF | TGCAGCGTACGGGACAGTCAAGAGACCCAGTACTTC
TRBJ1-2 | - | few | TRBV11-2 | CASSPLARSNYGYTF | TGTGCCAGCAGCCCACTGGCCCGGTCTAACTATGGCTACACCTTC
TRBJ1-1 | TRBD1 | - | TRBV19 | CASSGVRDRGPQNTEAFF | TGTGCCAGTAGTGGCGTCCGGGACAGGGGACCCCAGAACACTGAAGCTTTCTTT
TRBJ2-2 | - | - | TRBV7-2 | CASSLDPGGTGELFF | TGTGCCAGCAGCTTGGACCCCGGAGGCACCGGGGAGCTGTTTTTT
TRBJ1-2 | TRBD1 | - | TRBV19 | CASSTPGQGAKGYTF | TGTGCCAGTAGTACCCCGGGACAGGGGGCGAAAGGCTACACCTTC
TRBJ1-2 | - | - | TRBV7-2 | CASSLLFQGLRANYGYTF | TGTGCCAGCAGCTTACTTTTCCAGGGACTAAGAGCTAACTATGGCTACACCTTC
TRBJ2-7 | - | - | TRBV10-2 | CASSRQYSYEQYF | TGCGCCAGCAGCCGACAGTACTCCTACGAGCAGTACTTC
TRBJ1-3 | - | - | TRBV5-1 | CASSPGGQVSGNTIYF | TGCGCCAGCAGCCCTGGTGGGCAAGTCTCTGGAAACACCATATATTTT
TRBJ1-2 | TRBD1 | - | TRBV19 | CASISGQGRVGYTF | TGTGCCAGTATATCGGGACAGGGTAGAGTTGGCTACACCTTC
TRBJ1-1 | - | - | TRBV7-2 | CASSLLGQNTEAFF | TGTGCCAGCAGCTTATTGGGACAGAACACTGAAGCTTTCTTT
TRBJ1-4 | - | - | TRBV7-2 | CASSPFAGKGPEKLFF | TGTGCCAGCAGCCCTTTCGCAGGGAAGGGGCCGGAAAAACTGTTTTTT
TRBJ2-5 | - | - | TRBV7-8 | CASSLASLYIQETQYF | TGTGCCAGCAGCTTAGCTTCCCTGTACATCCAAGAGACCCAGTACTTC
TRBJ2-7 | TRBD2 | - | TRBV2 | CASSPGGFYEQYF | TGTGCCAGCAGTCCCGGGGGGTTCTACGAGCAGTACTTC
TRBJ1-2 | - | - | TRBV6-5 | CASKPRDIYGYTF | TGTGCCAGCAAACCGCGGGACATCTATGGCTACACCTTC
TRBJ2-1 | TRBD2 | few | TRBV4-3 | CASSRGLADNEQFF | TGCGCCAGCAGCCGGGGACTAGCAGACAATGAGCAGTTCTTC
TRBJ1-2 | - | - | TRBV6-1 | CASSLRGVDGYGYTF | TGTGCCAGCAGCCTCCGAGGGGTAGACGGCTATGGCTACACCTTC
TRBJ1-2 | TRBD1 | - | TRBV27 | CASSLNRGDGYTF | TGTGCCAGCAGTTTAAACAGGGGAGATGGCTACACCTTC
TRBJ1-2 | TRBD1 | once | TRBV18 | CASSPRKVGQGNYGYTF | TGTGCCAGCTCACCACGGAAAGTGGGACAGGGTAACTATGGCTACACCTTC
TRBJ1-2 | TRBD1 | few | TRBV2 | CASSMDRGPYTF | TGTGCCAGCAGCATGGACAGGGGGCCCTACACCTTC
TRBJ1-4 | - | - | TRBV18 | CASSLNPARNEKLFF | TGTGCCAGCTCCCTAAACCCAGCACGTAATGAAAAACTGTTTTTT
TRBJ2-3 | - | - | TRBV4-1 | CASSLSGGRSYTDTQYF | TGCGCCAGCAGCCTCTCAGGGGGGAGATCCTATACAGATACGCAGTATTTT
TRBJ2-7 | TRBD1 | - | TRBV27 | CASSRSGQGAMGEQYF | TGTGCCAGCAGCCGGTCCGGACAGGGGGCAATGGGCGAGCAGTACTTC
TRBJ2-6 | - | - | TRBV13 | CASSSIGYRVSFSGANVLTF | TGTGCCAGCAGCTCTATTGGGTACAGGGTTTCATTCTCTGGGGCCAACGTCCTGACTTTC
TRBJ2-2 | - | - | TRBV7-9 | CASSLGVGGTGELFF | TGTGCCAGCAGCTTAGGGGTCGGCGGGACCGGGGAGCTGTTTTTT
TRBJ1-1 | - | few | TRBV19 | CASSIEATRRAFF | TGTGCCAGTAGTATAGAAGCAACACGTAGAGCTTTCTTT
TRBJ1-4 | - | - | TRBV7-2 | CASSLVQVGKLFF | TGTGCCAGCAGCTTAGTTCAGGTCGGAAAACTGTTTTTT
TRBJ2-2 | - | - | TRBV5-6 | CASSLRGDTGELFF | TGTGCCAGCAGCCTCAGGGGGGACACCGGGGAGCTGTTTTTT
TRBJ2-3 | TRBD2 | - | TRBV28 | CASSFGLGTDTQYF | TGTGCCAGCAGTTTTGGACTAGGCACAGATACGCAGTATTTT
TRBJ1-5 | TRBD1 | - | TRBV6-6 | CASSSRQGKDGQPQHF | TGTGCCAGCAGTTCCCGACAGGGGAAGGATGGTCAGCCCCAGCATTTT
TRBJ1-3 | - | - | TRBV4-1 | CASSQVSGASGNTIYF | TGCGCCAGCAGCCAAGTTTCCGGGGCCTCTGGAAACACCATATATTTT
TRBJ2-3 | TRBD2 | - | TRBV2 | CASRSSGAGSDTQYF | TGTGCCAGCAGATCGAGCGGGGCAGGATCAGATACGCAGTATTTT
TRBJ2-5 | - | - | TRBV6-6 | CASKWRGLQETQYF | TGTGCCAGCAAGTGGCGGGGCCTCCAAGAGACCCAGTACTTC
TRBJ2-5 | TRBD2 | - | TRBV7-2 | CASSLGAGEETQYF | TGTGCCAGCAGCTTAGGAGCGGGAGAGGAGACCCAGTACTTC
TRBJ2-3 | TRBD2 | once | TRBV6-5 | CASSGLAGGEDTQYF | TGTGCCAGCAGTGGACTAGCGGGGGGGGAAGATACGCAGTATTTT
TRBJ1-4 | - | - | TRBV9 | CASSPGARSEKLFF | TGTGCCAGCAGCCCAGGGGCGAGGAGTGAAAAACTGTTTTTT
TRBJ1-2 | - | - | TRBV28 | CASSSRGGGINGYTF | TGTGCCAGCAGTTCCCGAGGGGGGGGAATCAATGGCTACACCTTC
TRBJ1-6 | TRBD1 | - | TRBV7-2 | CASSSGTGRNSPLHF | TGTGCCAGCAGCTCGGGGACAGGGCGGAATTCACCCCTCCACTTT
TRBJ2-3 | TRBD1 | - | TRBV25-1 | CASSSPGTGLSDTQYF | TGTGCCAGCAGTTCTCCCGGGACAGGCCTTTCTGATACGCAGTATTTT
TRBJ1-5 | - | - | TRBV30 | CAWSTRGWGSNQPQHF | TGTGCCTGGAGTACCCGAGGGTGGGGTAGCAATCAGCCCCAGCATTTT
TRBJ1-1 | TRBD1 | - | TRBV6-5 | CASSYDDRVGAEAFF | TGTGCCAGCAGTTACGATGACAGGGTCGGCGCTGAAGCTTTCTTT
TRBJ2-5 | - | - | TRBV7-9 | CASAVETQYF | TGTGCCAGCGCGGTAGAGACCCAGTACTTC
TRBJ2-2 | - | - | TRBV5-1 | CASRPRTDNTGELFF | TGCGCCAGCAGACCCCGGACAGACAACACCGGGGAGCTGTTTTTT
TRBJ2-3 | TRBD2 | - | TRBV5-1 | CASSRSGSGTDTQYF | TGCGCCAGCAGCAGAAGCGGGAGTGGCACAGATACGCAGTATTTT
TRBJ1-2 | - | - | TRBV5-1 | CASSPRDIPYGYTF | TGCGCCAGCAGCCCGAGAGACATACCTTATGGCTACACCTTC
TRBJ1-4 | TRBD1 | - | TRBV7-2 | CASSRGGTGGEKLFF | TGTGCCAGCAGCCGAGGGGGGACAGGAGGTGAAAAACTGTTTTTT
TRBJ2-7 | - | few | TRBV21-1 | CASTPLLLLARYEQYF | TGTGCCAGCACCCCCCTCTTGCTCCTAGCGCGCTACGAGCAGTACTTC
TRBJ1-3 | - | - | TRBV5-1 | CASSRTGSGNTIYF | TGCGCCAGCAGCCGAACTGGCTCTGGAAACACCATATATTTT
TRBJ1-2 | - | - | TRBV5-1 | CASSLESRGF | TGCGCCAGCAGCTTGGAGTCGAGGGGATTC
TRBJ2-7 | TRBD2 | - | TRBV28 | CASKTSGEQYF | TGTGCCAGCAAAACTAGCGGTGAGCAGTACTTC